This T cell receptor beta chain was captured by sequencing in a study of radiation and T cells in renal cell carcinoma. The study's findings and limits: In blood, top tumor clones expanded by 2 weeks, shrinking by 4. Without pretreatment biopsies, baseline tumor clonotype presence was undetermined.

Only one count was recorded for this clone. Antigen: not known. Repertoires were generated with immunoSEQ multiplex PCR, while TCRdb's copy carries only in-frame clones and drops some. The sample has around 60,000 clones, roughly 79% seen once. After removal of 3 bases from V and 8 bases from J, the junction contained 10 bases not matched to a gene. The CDR3 runs to 17 residues. Germline CDR1 LGHNT, CDR2 FRNRAP. Time point: blood 2 weeks post-SBRT. The treatment is: 15 Gy SBRT to primary tumor, nephrectomy 4 weeks later. Clear cell pathology was present in this patient's renal cell carcinoma. Sequences were derived from blood, sampled from a patient whose treatment included radiotherapy and nephrectomy. This clonotype was obtained from a man between 60 and 75 years old with renal cell carcinoma. This chain uses TRBV12-5 with TRBJ2-1; the match to TRBD2 covers 13 bases. CDR3 in amino acids: CASGLSLWTSGSYEQFF. In DNA, the CDR3 is TGTGCTAGTGGTTTATCGCTTTGGACTAGCGGGAGCTATGAGCAGTTCTTC.